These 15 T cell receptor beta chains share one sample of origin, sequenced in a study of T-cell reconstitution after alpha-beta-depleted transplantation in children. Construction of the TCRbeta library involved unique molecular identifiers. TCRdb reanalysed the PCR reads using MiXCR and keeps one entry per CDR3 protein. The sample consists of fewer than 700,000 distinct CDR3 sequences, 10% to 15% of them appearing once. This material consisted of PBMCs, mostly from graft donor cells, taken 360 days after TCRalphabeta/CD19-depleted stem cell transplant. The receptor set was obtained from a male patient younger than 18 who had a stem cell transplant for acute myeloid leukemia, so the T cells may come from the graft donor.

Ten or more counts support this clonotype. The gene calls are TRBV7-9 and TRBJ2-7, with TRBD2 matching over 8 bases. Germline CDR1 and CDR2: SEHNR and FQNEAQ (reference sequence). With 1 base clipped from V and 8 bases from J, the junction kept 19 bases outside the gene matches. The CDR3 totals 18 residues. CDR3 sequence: CASSLGPYPSGPLVQQYF. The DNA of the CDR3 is TGTGCCAGCAGCTTAGGACCCTACCCTAGCGGGCCTCTGGTACAGCAGTACTTC.

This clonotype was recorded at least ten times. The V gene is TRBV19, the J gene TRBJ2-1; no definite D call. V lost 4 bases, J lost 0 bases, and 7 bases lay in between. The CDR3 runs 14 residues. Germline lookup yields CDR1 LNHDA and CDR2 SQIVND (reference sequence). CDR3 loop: CASSSVSSYNEQFF. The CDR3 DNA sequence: TGTGCCAGTAGTAGTGTAAGCTCCTACAATGAGCAGTTCTTC.

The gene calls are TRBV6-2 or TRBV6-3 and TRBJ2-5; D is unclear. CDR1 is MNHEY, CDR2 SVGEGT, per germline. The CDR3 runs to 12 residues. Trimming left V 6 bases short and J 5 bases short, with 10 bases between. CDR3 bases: TGTGCCAGCAGGTATTCCGGGGAGACCCAGTACTTC. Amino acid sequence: CASRYSGETQYF.

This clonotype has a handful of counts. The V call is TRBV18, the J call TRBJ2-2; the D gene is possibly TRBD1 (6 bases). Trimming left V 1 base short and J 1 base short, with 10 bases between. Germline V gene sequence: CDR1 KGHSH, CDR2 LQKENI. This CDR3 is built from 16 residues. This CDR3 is CASSPRQVMNTGELFF. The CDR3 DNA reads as TGTGCCAGCTCACCACGACAGGTGATGAACACCGGGGAGCTGTTTTTT.

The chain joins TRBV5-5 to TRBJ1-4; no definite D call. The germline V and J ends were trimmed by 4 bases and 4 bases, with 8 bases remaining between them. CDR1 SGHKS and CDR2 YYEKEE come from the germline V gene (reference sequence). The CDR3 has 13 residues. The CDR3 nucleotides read TGTGCCAGCAGCGCGGGTTTTAATGAAAAACTGTTTTTT. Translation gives CASSAGFNEKLFF. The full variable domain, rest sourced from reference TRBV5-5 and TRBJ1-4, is DAGVTQSPTHLIKTRGQQVTLRCSPISGHKSVSWYQQVLGQGPQFIFQYYEKEERGRGNFPDRFSARQFPNYSSELNVNALLLGDSALYLCASSAGFNEKLFFGSGTQLSVL.

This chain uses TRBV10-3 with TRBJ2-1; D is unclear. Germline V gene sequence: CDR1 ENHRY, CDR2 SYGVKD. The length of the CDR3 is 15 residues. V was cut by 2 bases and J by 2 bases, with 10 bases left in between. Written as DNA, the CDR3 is TGTGCCATCAGTGAGCCAACCCAACCCTACAATGAGCAGTTCTTC. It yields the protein CAISEPTQPYNEQFF.

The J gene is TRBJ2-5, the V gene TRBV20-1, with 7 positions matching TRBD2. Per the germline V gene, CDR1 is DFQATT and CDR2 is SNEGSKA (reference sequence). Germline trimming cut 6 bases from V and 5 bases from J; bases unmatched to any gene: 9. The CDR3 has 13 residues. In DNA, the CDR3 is TGCAGTGCCCACGGACTAGTCCGGGAGACCCAGTACTTC. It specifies CSAHGLVRETQYF.

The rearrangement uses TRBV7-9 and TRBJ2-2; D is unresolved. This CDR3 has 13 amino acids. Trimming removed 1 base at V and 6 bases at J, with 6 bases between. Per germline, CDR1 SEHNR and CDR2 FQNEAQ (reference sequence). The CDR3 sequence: CASSLVSPGELFF. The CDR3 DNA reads TGTGCCAGCAGCTTAGTAAGCCCCGGGGAGCTGTTTTTT.

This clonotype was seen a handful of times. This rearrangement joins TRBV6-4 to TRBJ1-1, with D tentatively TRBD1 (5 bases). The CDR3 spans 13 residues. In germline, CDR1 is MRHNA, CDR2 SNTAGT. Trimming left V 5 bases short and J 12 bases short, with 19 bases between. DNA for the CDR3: TGTGCCAGCAGTCAACCCCCCGGACATTTAACTTTCTTT. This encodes CASSQPPGHLTFF.

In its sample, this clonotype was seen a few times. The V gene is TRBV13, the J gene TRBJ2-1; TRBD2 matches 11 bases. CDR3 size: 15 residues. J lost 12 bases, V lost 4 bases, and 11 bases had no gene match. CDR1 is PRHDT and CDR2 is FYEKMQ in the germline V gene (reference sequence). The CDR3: CASSSGTSGPGWQFF. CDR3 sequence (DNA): TGTGCCAGCAGCTCCGGGACTAGCGGACCTGGTTGGCAGTTCTTC.

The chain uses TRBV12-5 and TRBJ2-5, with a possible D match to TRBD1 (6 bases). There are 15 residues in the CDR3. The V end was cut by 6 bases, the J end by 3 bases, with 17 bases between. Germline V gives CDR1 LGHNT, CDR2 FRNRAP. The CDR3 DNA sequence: TGTGCTAGTGGCCTCGGATCGGACAGTAAAGAGACCCAGTACTTC. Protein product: CASGLGSDSKETQYF.

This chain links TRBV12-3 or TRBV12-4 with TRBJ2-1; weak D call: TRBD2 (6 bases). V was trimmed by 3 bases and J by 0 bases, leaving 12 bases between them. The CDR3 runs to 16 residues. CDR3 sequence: CASSFYSGVSYNEQFF. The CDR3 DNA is TGTGCCAGCAGTTTTTATAGCGGAGTCTCCTACAATGAGCAGTTCTTC.

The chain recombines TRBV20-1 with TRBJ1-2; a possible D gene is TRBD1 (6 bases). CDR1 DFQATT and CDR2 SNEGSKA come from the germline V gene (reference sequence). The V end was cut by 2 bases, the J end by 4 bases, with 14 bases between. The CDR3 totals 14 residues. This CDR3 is CSARNGRGAYGYTF. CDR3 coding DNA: TGCAGTGCTAGAAATGGGAGGGGGGCCTATGGCTACACCTTC.

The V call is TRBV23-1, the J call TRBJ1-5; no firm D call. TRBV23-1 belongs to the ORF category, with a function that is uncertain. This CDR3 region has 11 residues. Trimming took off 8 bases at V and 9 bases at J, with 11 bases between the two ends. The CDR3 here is CASDPKWPQHF. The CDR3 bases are TGCGCCAGCGACCCTAAATGGCCCCAGCATTTT.

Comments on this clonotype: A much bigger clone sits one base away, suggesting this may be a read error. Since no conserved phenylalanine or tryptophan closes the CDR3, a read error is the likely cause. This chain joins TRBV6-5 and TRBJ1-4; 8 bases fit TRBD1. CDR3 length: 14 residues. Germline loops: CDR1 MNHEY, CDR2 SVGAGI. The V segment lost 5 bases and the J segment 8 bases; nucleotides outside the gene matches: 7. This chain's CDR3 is CASSLQGGGEKLFS. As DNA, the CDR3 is TGTGCCAGCAGTCTACAGGGGGGTGGCGAAAAACTGTTTTCT.